A single sample gave rise to the 15 T cell receptor beta chains below, sequenced in a study of CD8 T cells in Susac syndrome. Random hexamers served to reverse transcribe roughly 0.45 to 1 ug RNA. MiXCR was run by TCRdb on the immunoSEQ multiplex PCR reads, yielding one entry per CDR3 protein. The sample holds under 250,000 distinct CDR3 sequences, approximately 94% seen once. Specimen: CD4+ T cells from PBMCs. Receptors originate from a human donor with Susac syndrome.

The rearrangement joins TRBV7-8 to TRBJ2-2; no firm D call. The CDR3 is 18 amino acids. CDR1 and CDR2 from the germline V gene are SGHVS and FQNEAQ. Trimming removed 0 bases from V and 3 bases from J, with 17 bases in between. The CDR3 coding sequence is TGTGCCAGCAGCTTAGCGTTCTTCACCCCAGGCGACACCGGGGAGCTGTTTTTT. Its protein is CASSLAFFTPGDTGELFF.

The V gene is TRBV3-1, the J gene TRBJ2-1; 8 bases are a match to TRBD1. V lost 6 bases and J lost 9; bases outside the gene matches: 4. The CDR3 runs to 12 residues. Per germline, CDR1 LGHDT and CDR2 YNNKEL (reference sequence). CDR3 sequence reads: CASRDRGLEQFF. The CDR3 DNA sequence: TGTGCCAGCAGAGACAGGGGCCTTGAGCAGTTCTTC.

The chain employs TRBV2 and TRBJ1-2; no reliable D call. Germline CDR1 SNHLY, CDR2 FYNNEI. V was shortened by 3 bases and J by 4 bases, with 6 bases between the two germline ends. The CDR3 is 12 residues long. Written as DNA, the CDR3 is TGTGCCAGCAGTGACAGGATCTATGGCTACACCTTC. This codes for CASSDRIYGYTF.

In regard to this clonotype: The junction departs from germline at one end; a sequencing error may be responsible. This chain uses TRBV7-7 with TRBJ2-5; the match to TRBD2 covers 10 bases. From germline, CDR1 is SSHAT and CDR2 FNYEAQ (reference sequence). The CDR3 spans 14 residues. For the CDR3, the DNA is TGTGCTAGCAGCCCCCGGACTAGCGGAGAGACCCAGTACTTC. Its protein product is CASSPRTSGETQYF.

The chain links TRBV20-1 to TRBJ1-3; TRBD1 matches at 10 bases. Germline V gives CDR1 DFQATT, CDR2 SNEGSKA (reference sequence). Losses at the gene ends were 6 bases for V and 2 bases for J; bases not matched to a gene: 4. There are 14 residues in the CDR3. The CDR3 reads CSATGTGAGNTIYF. CDR3 in DNA: TGCAGTGCAACCGGGACAGGGGCTGGAAACACCATATATTTT.

The chain combines TRBV7-8 with TRBJ2-5; D unclear. The CDR3 has 13 amino acids. The germline CDR1 and CDR2 sequences are SGHVS and FQNEAQ. V was clipped by 5 bases and J by 5 bases, with 12 bases between them. CDR3 coding DNA: TGTGCCAGCAGCCCCGTGCGGATGGAGACCCAGTACTTC. Encoded protein: CASSPVRMETQYF.

The chain has TRBV30 and TRBJ1-1; tentative D call: TRBD1 (5 bases). The CDR3 runs 12 residues. Germline V gives CDR1 GTSNPN, CDR2 SVGIG (reference sequence). Here the CDR3 DNA reads TGTGGGGGATACAGGCCGCCGCGTGAAGCTTTCTTT. Protein product: CGGYRPPREAFF.

The chain employs TRBV7-2 and TRBJ2-2; 7 bases map to TRBD1. Germline V CDR1 and CDR2: SGHTA, FQGNSA. Trimming at V came to 0 bases and at J to 1 base, leaving 2 bases not matched to a gene. The CDR3 covers 16 residues. CDR3 DNA sequence: TGTGCCAGCAGCTTAGCAGGGACAGAGAACACCGGGGAGCTGTTTTTT. Its protein product is CASSLAGTENTGELFF.

V and J are TRBV30 and TRBJ2-3; D is undetermined. Germline loops: CDR1 GTSNPN, CDR2 SVGIG (reference sequence). The CDR3 is 13 amino acids. With 1 base removed from V and 6 bases from J, the gap between germline ends came to 11 bases. CDR3 DNA: TGTGCCTGGAGTGAGAGAGTATGGGATACGCAGTATTTT. It is translated as CAWSERVWDTQYF.

The V gene is TRBV9, the J gene TRBJ1-2; D call uncertain. CDR3 length: 15 residues. V was pared by 4 bases and J by 2 bases, with 15 bases between. Per germline, CDR1 SGDLS and CDR2 YYNGEE. The CDR3 nucleotides are TGTGCCAGCAGCCTCCGTGTGACTGAAAACTATGGCTACACCTTC. This encodes CASSLRVTENYGYTF.

CDR3 loop: CSAVPGQGDQPQHF. The CDR3 bases are TGCAGTGCTGTCCCGGGACAGGGCGATCAGCCCCAGCATTTT. V gene TRBV20-1 combines with J gene TRBJ1-5; TRBD1 matches at 9 bases. With 5 bases clipped from V and 5 bases from J, the junction kept 7 bases outside the gene matches. CDR3 size: 14 residues. Per germline, CDR1 DFQATT and CDR2 SNEGSKA (reference sequence).

The chain carries TRBV13 and TRBJ2-2; tentatively, D is TRBD2 (6 bases). The ends were cut back, 5 bases at V and 6 bases at J, with 22 bases in the middle. This CDR3 contains 17 residues. Germline CDR1 PRHDT, CDR2 FYEKMQ (reference sequence). CDR3 protein: CASSPQMRRLESGELFF. The CDR3 DNA is TGTGCCAGCAGCCCTCAAATGAGGAGACTAGAATCCGGGGAGCTGTTTTTT.

The chain recombines TRBV6-2 or TRBV6-3 with TRBJ2-3; 8 nucleotides match TRBD2. J lost 2 bases, V lost 8 bases, and 9 bases had no gene match. Germline lookup yields CDR1 MNHEY and CDR2 SVGEGT. The CDR3 runs 15 residues. CDR3 bases: TGTGCCAGCCGATTAGCGGGGAGTCCCACAGATACGCAGTATTTT. Amino acids: CASRLAGSPTDTQYF.

The CDR3 bases are TGTGCCAGCAGACAGGGCTCTGGGGCCAACGTCCTGACTTTC. Translation gives CASRQGSGANVLTF. J is TRBJ2-6 and V is TRBV6-1, with a weak D call TRBD1 (6 bases). Germline CDR1 is MNHNS and CDR2 is SASEGT. CDR3 size: 14 residues. V was trimmed by 6 bases and J by 0 bases, leaving 6 bases between them.

The chain combines TRBV3-1 with TRBJ2-7, with TRBD1 as a possible D gene (5 bases). Trimming removed 5 bases from V and 3 bases from J, with 11 bases in between. The CDR3 spans 13 residues. Germline CDR1 LGHDT, CDR2 YNNKEL (reference sequence). CDR3 sequence (DNA): TGTGCCAGCAGCTCGGACACCTTCTACGAGCAGTACTTC. The encoded protein is CASSSDTFYEQYF.